The clone carrying this T cell receptor beta chain has at least ten counts. Germline CDR1 reads SGHTA; CDR2 reads FQGNSA. The CDR3 loop spans 16 amino acids. The V and J ends lost 1 base and 2 bases, in that order; junction bases with no gene match: 3. The source of the sample is a study of blood T cells in healthy people across ages. Whole-study context: Capture via template switching afforded approximately one barcoded beta molecule per two T cells.

For the second PCR, which ran for about 6 to 11 cycles, a sample-barcoded 5' primer and a J-beta primer mix were used. TCRdb independently ran MiXCR on the 5' RACE reads; one entry per CDR3 protein. The sample yields approximately 490,000 distinct CDR3 sequences, about 25% seen once. The same specimen was also included in a second study, on T cells of mothers and their children.

The chain is built from TRBV7-2 and TRBJ2-1, with 9 bases aligning to TRBD1. Sequenced input: blood. The TCR was taken from a boy younger than 18 in good health. The CDR3 loop is CASSLGGQGTYNEQFF. The CDR3 nucleotides read TGTGCCAGCAGCTTAGGAGGACAGGGGACCTACAATGAGCAGTTCTTC. Full variable domain (rest looked up from reference TRBV7-2 and TRBJ2-1): GAGVSQSPSNKVTEKGKDVELRCDPISGHTALYWYRQSLGQGLEFLIYFQGNSAPDKSGLPSDRFSAERTGGSVSTLTIQRTQQEDSAVYLCASSLGGQGTYNEQFFGPGTRLTVL.